The present T cell receptor (beta chain) was sequenced within a study of PD-1 blockade in classical Hodgkin lymphoma. Regarding time point: cycle 4 day 1 (C4D1), after less than seven weeks of nivolumab. Each patient relapsed following autologous stem cell transplantation, and prior brentuximab vedotin exposure differed. Best response was recorded as complete response, partial response or progressive disease. V lost 2 bases and J 4 bases, leaving 11 bases between the germline ends. Germline CDR1 and CDR2: SGDLS and YYNGEE. CDR3 length equals 14 residues. Sequenced by immunoSEQ multiplex PCR; TCRdb stores in-frame clones only, minus some. The data contain roughly 46,000 clones, around 74% of them singletons.

This TCR was sampled from a human donor with classical Hodgkin lymphoma. The genes are TRBV9 and TRBJ2-3; possibly TRBD1 for D (6 bases). The sequencing here drew on peripheral blood mononuclear cells (PBMCs), taken before the fourth cycle of nivolumab. CDR3 sequence (DNA): TGTGCCAGCAGCGTTACAGGGTATCCAGATACGCAGTATTTT. Protein: CASSVTGYPDTQYF.